A single sample is the source of the 14 T cell receptor beta chains below, sequenced in a study of blood T cell repertoires in COVID-19 (dated by TCRdb to the early 2020s). Library creation used the immunoSEQ multiplex PCR assay. TCRdb retrieved this table from immuneACCESS and kept in-frame rearrangements only. Not all clones are present; in checked studies, unresolved V genes account for under half, and no reason is known for the remainder. The sample includes 100,000 to 150,000 clones, with approximately 68% observed a single time. The ten largest clones represent 2% to 2.5% of the sample. Sequencing was performed on peripheral blood. Every receptor here comes from a woman aged 70 to 79 with acute or convalescent COVID-19.

This chain connects TRBV27 to TRBJ2-1; a weak D match, TRBD2 (5 bases). CDR3 length: 16 amino acids. V was trimmed by 8 bases and J by 6 bases, leaving 23 bases between them. Germline CDR1 MNHEY, CDR2 SMNVEV (reference sequence). This CDR3 reads CASWGPGPSGFNEQFF. CDR3 nucleotides: TGTGCCAGCTGGGGTCCCGGCCCTTCGGGATTCAATGAGCAGTTCTTC.

This clone was picked up a small number of times. The rearrangement links TRBV5-1 to TRBJ2-1; 7 nucleotides match TRBD1. Germline CDR1 SGHRS, CDR2 YFSETQ. CDR3 length: 13 residues. With V trimmed by 1 base and J by 7 bases, 2 bases remained unmatched. CDR3 nucleotides: TGCGCCAGCAGCTTGACAGGGGTGAATGAGCAGTTCTTC. Protein: CASSLTGVNEQFF.

CDR3 protein: CASSTRPTDYGYTF. DNA of the CDR3: TGTGCCAGTAGTACCAGGCCCACTGACTATGGCTACACCTTC. The chain has TRBV19 and TRBJ1-2; D ambiguous. V was trimmed by 4 bases and J by 3 bases, leaving 12 bases between them. Germline-derived CDR1 and CDR2 are LNHDA and SQIVND (reference sequence). The CDR3 is 14 amino acids. Full variable domain (outside the CDR3, taken from reference TRBV19 and TRBJ1-2): DGGITQSPKYLFRKEGQNVTLSCEQNLNHDAMYWYRQDPGQGLRLIYYSQIVNDFQKGDIAEGYSVSREKKESFPLTVTSAQKNPTAFYLCASSTRPTDYGYTFGSGTRLTVV.

The chain has TRBV7-8 and TRBJ2-1, with TRBD2 matching 7 bases. Trimming took 1 base from V and 5 from J; bases not matched to a gene: 8. CDR3 length: 16 residues. CDR1 and CDR2 from the germline V gene are SGHVS and FQNEAQ. CDR3 residues: CASSLVVPGTNNEQFF. CDR3 bases: TGTGCCAGCAGCTTAGTTGTGCCAGGGACTAACAATGAGCAGTTCTTC. Drawing the rest from reference TRBV7-8 and TRBJ2-1, the complete variable domain is GAGVSQSPRYKVAKRGQDVALRCDPISGHVSLFWYQQALGQGPEFLTYFQNEAQLDKSGLPSDRFFAERPEGSVSTLKIQRTQQEDSAVYLCASSLVVPGTNNEQFFGPGTRLTVL.

This sequence joins TRBV19 and TRBJ1-5; the D gene is possibly TRBD1 (6 bases). The ends were cut back, 3 bases at V and 4 bases at J, with 13 bases in the middle. This CDR3 has 15 amino acids. Germline V gives CDR1 LNHDA, CDR2 SQIVND (reference sequence). The CDR3 DNA is TGTGCCAGTAGTATTCCGGACAGAGATAATCAGCCCCAGCATTTT. Encoded protein: CASSIPDRDNQPQHF.

This sequence joins TRBV11-2 and TRBJ2-5; D is possibly TRBD2 (5 bases). This CDR3 is built from 17 residues. Looked up from germline, CDR1 is SGHAT and CDR2 is FQNNGV. V was shortened by 1 base and J by 4 bases, with 19 bases between the two germline ends. The CDR3, as DNA: TGTGCCAGCAGCTTAGCATTGGCGGGTGGTGTGGGAGAGACCCAGTACTTC. Its translation is CASSLALAGGVGETQYF.

The CDR3 DNA follows: TGTGCCTATTCGACAGGTGGGAGCGAGCAGTACTTC. Translation: CAYSTGGSEQYF. V gene TRBV30 combines with J gene TRBJ2-7, with TRBD1 as a possible D gene (6 bases). There are 12 residues in the CDR3. Deletions cut 7 bases from V and 6 bases from J, with 16 bases between. Germline V gives CDR1 GTSNPN, CDR2 SVGIG (reference sequence).

In its sample, this clone was seen a few times. The J gene is TRBJ1-1, the V gene TRBV6-2 or TRBV6-3, with 11 bases identical to TRBD1. V gave up 2 bases and J gave up 1 base; unmatched junction bases: 9. From germline, CDR1 is MNHEY and CDR2 SVGEGT. The CDR3 runs 18 residues. CDR3 sequence (DNA): TGTGCCAGCAGTTACCATCCGGACAGGGGGCTCCCGAACACTGAAGCTTTCTTT. Translated, it gives CASSYHPDRGLPNTEAFF.

J is TRBJ2-1 and V is TRBV30; no reliable D call. The V end was cut by 2 bases, the J end by 0 bases, with 11 bases between. This CDR3 contains 15 residues. The germline CDR1 and CDR2 sequences are GTSNPN and SVGIG (reference sequence). The CDR3 loop reads CAWSPDLSSYNEQFF. The CDR3 bases are TGTGCCTGGAGTCCAGACTTGAGCTCCTACAATGAGCAGTTCTTC. Filled out from reference TRBV30 and TRBJ2-1, the complete variable domain reads SQTIHQWPATLVQPVGSPLSLECTVEGTSNPNLYWYRQAAGRGLQLLFYSVGIGQISSEVPQNLSASRPQDRQFILSSKKLLLSDSGFYLCAWSPDLSSYNEQFFGPGTRLTVL.

This sequence joins TRBV19 and TRBJ2-7; 10 nucleotides agree with TRBD1. Germline V CDR1 and CDR2: LNHDA, SQIVND (reference sequence). J gave up 6 bases and V 9 bases, and 8 bases lay outside the gene matches. The CDR3 spans 13 residues. CDR3 sequence (DNA): TGTGCCAGCCGGGGGACAGGGGTCCTCGAGCAGTACTTC. Translated, it gives CASRGTGVLEQYF.

The genes are TRBV6-5 and TRBJ1-6, with a tentative D call TRBD1 (6 bases). The germline V gene has CDR1 MNHEY and CDR2 SVGAGI. Trimming left V 0 bases short and J 10 bases short, with 16 bases between. This CDR3 contains 16 residues. DNA of the CDR3: TGTGCCAGCAGTTACTCGATCGGGGGGGCGCGATCACCCCTCCACTTT. Translated, it gives CASSYSIGGARSPLHF.

V and J are TRBV5-1 and TRBJ2-5, with TRBD1 matching 9 bases. Per germline, CDR1 SGHRS and CDR2 YFSETQ. This CDR3 region has 14 residues. The trim removed 4 bases at V and 5 bases at J, leaving 6 bases unmatched. CDR3 loop: CASSPGQGSETQYF. The CDR3, as DNA: TGCGCCAGCAGCCCGGGACAGGGAAGCGAGACCCAGTACTTC.

The genes are TRBV5-6 and TRBJ2-6; the match to TRBD1 covers 7 bases. This CDR3 spans 16 amino acids. Germline-derived CDR1 and CDR2 are SGHDT and YYEEEE. V shed 3 bases, J shed 0 bases, and the junction held 3 bases outside the gene matches. The DNA of the CDR3 is TGTGCCAGCAGCTGGACAGGTTACTCTGGGGCCAACGTCCTGACTTTC. Its translation: CASSWTGYSGANVLTF.

There are a few counts of this clone. The chain employs TRBV10-3 and TRBJ1-2, with TRBD1 as a possible D gene (6 bases). The V gene lost 3 bases and the J gene lost 8 bases, with 19 bases spanning the gap. The CDR3 sequence is 15 residues long. Looked up from germline, CDR1 is ENHRY and CDR2 is SYGVKD. The CDR3 coding sequence is TGTGCCATCAGTGAACATGACAGGATCTTGGAAGGCTACACCTTC. Encoded protein: CAISEHDRILEGYTF.